The 17 T cell receptor beta chains presented below share a single source sample, sequenced in a study of OX40 agonist ivuxolimab in advanced cancers. Only in-frame clones appear in the TCRdb table, and some are missing; sequencing was by immunoSEQ multiplex PCR. The data contain around 73,000 clones, 85% to 90% of them singletons. The source was CD4+ or CD8+ T cells sorted from blood, collected in a trial of the OX40 agonist ivuxolimab. The receptors stem from an adult with an advanced solid tumor such as melanoma, head and neck, liver or kidney cancer.

The V gene is TRBV6-5, the J gene TRBJ2-7; 9 bases line up with TRBD2. The germline CDR1 and CDR2 sequences are MNHEY and SVGAGI. This CDR3 comprises 15 residues. With V trimmed by 5 bases and J by 0 bases, 5 bases remained unmatched. The CDR3 region is CASSHSGRTSYEQYF. The CDR3 nucleotides are TGTGCCAGCAGTCATAGCGGGAGAACCTCCTACGAGCAGTACTTC.

The rearrangement uses TRBV5-1 and TRBJ2-1; possible D gene TRBD2, 6 bases. The V end lost 2 bases, the J end lost 6 bases, and 15 bases lay between the germline ends. This CDR3 is built from 15 residues. CDR1 is SGHRS and CDR2 is YFSETQ in the germline V gene. CDR3 coding DNA: TGCGCCAGCAGCTTAACTAGCTCTGTGGTCAATGAGCAGTTCTTC. Translation gives CASSLTSSVVNEQFF.

This sequence joins TRBV5-1 and TRBJ2-1; 9 bases agree with TRBD2. Germline V gene data show CDR1 as SGHRS and CDR2 as YFSETQ. The length of the CDR3 is 15 residues. Trimming cost V 4 bases and J 5 bases; bases outside gene matches: 7. CDR3 protein: CASSREVAGDNEQFF. The CDR3 DNA follows: TGCGCCAGCAGCCGGGAGGTAGCGGGAGACAATGAGCAGTTCTTC.

CDR3 DNA: TGTGCCAGCAGCTCTCGGGCTAGCGGAGTCTACAATGAGCAGTTCTTC. Protein product: CASSSRASGVYNEQFF. This chain connects TRBV5-4 to TRBJ2-1, with 7 bases matching TRBD2. V lost 3 bases, J lost 3 bases, and 9 bases stayed unmatched. Germline V lookup: CDR1 SGHNT, CDR2 YYREEE (reference sequence). The CDR3 has 16 amino acids.

The genes are TRBV14 and TRBJ1-5, with D possibly TRBD1 on 5 matching bases. V was shortened by 4 bases and J by 6 bases, with 10 bases between the two germline ends. Looked up from germline, CDR1 is SGHDN and CDR2 is FVKESK. CDR3 size: 13 residues. DNA for the CDR3: TGTGCCAGCAGCCCCTTGGGGGGTCAGCCCCAGCATTTT. Translating gives CASSPLGGQPQHF.

The J gene is TRBJ1-5, the V gene TRBV2, with 7 nucleotides matching TRBD1. CDR3 length: 15 residues. The V gene's germline CDR1 is SNHLY and CDR2 FYNNEI. Trimming took 5 bases from V and 4 from J; bases not matched to a gene: 8. CDR3 nucleotide sequence: TGTGCCAGCAGTTTACAGACAGGGCCTAATCAGCCCCAGCATTTT. Encoded protein: CASSLQTGPNQPQHF.

The CDR3 DNA is TGTGCCAGCAGTTTTGAGGGTAGCGGGACCTACAATGAGCAGTTCTTC. It translates to CASSFEGSGTYNEQFF. This rearrangement joins TRBV28 to TRBJ2-1, with 8 bases that match TRBD2. J lost 2 bases, V lost 3 bases, and 6 bases had no gene match. In germline, CDR1 is MDHEN, CDR2 SYDVKM. The CDR3 covers 16 residues.

The chain couples TRBV19 to TRBJ1-1, with D possibly matching TRBD1 (5 bases). Germline V gives CDR1 LNHDA, CDR2 SQIVND (reference sequence). The CDR3 is 15 amino acids. V was pared by 3 bases and J by 5 bases, with 16 bases between. CDR3 loop: CASSIRQFKGTEAFF. DNA of the CDR3: TGTGCCAGTAGTATCCGACAGTTTAAAGGGACTGAAGCTTTCTTT.

The chain couples TRBV28 to TRBJ1-1, with D hard to call. The germline V and J ends were trimmed by 5 bases and 0 bases, with 16 bases remaining between them. Germline assignment: CDR1 MDHEN and CDR2 SYDVKM. This CDR3 comprises 16 residues. The CDR3 bases are TGTGCCAGCAGTACTTGGACGGTAAACATGAACACTGAAGCTTTCTTT. Its translation is CASSTWTVNMNTEAFF.

The chain carries TRBV5-1 and TRBJ2-2; perhaps TRBD2 as D (6 bases). Trimming removed 7 bases from V and 1 base from J, with 14 bases in between. The CDR3 is 15 residues long. CDR1 SGHRS and CDR2 YFSETQ come from the germline V gene. CDR3 DNA: TGCGCCAGCCGGAGGGGCGGTATGAACACCGGGGAGCTGTTTTTT. It encodes CASRRGGMNTGELFF.

The rearrangement joins TRBV6-1 to TRBJ2-3, with D tentatively TRBD1 or TRBD2 (6 bases each). V lost 4 bases to trimming and J lost 8 bases, with 19 bases between them. CDR3 length: 15 amino acids. Per the germline V gene, CDR1 is MNHNS and CDR2 is SASEGT. CDR3 coding DNA: TGTGCCAGCAGTGGGTGGGAGGACCCACAGGGTACGCAGTATTTT. Protein sequence: CASSGWEDPQGTQYF.

CDR3 loop: CAIPLREGTGELFF. The CDR3 nucleotides are TGTGCCATCCCCCTCCGGGAGGGGACCGGGGAGCTGTTTTTT. The chain is built from TRBV10-3 and TRBJ2-2; 8 bases line up with TRBD2. The junction had 7 bases not matched to a gene; V was cut back by 8 bases and J by 5 bases. The CDR3 is made up of 14 amino acids. Per germline, CDR1 ENHRY and CDR2 SYGVKD.

This chain uses TRBV28 with TRBJ2-2; no definite D call. Looked up from germline, CDR1 is MDHEN and CDR2 is SYDVKM. The CDR3 runs 12 residues. Trimming cost V 10 bases and J 4 bases, with 10 bases left between them. In DNA form, the CDR3 reads TGTGCCATCCGAGGAGTCACCGGGGAGCTGTTTTTT. Translated: CAIRGVTGELFF.

The genes are TRBV10-1 and TRBJ2-7; no firm D call. CDR1 WNHNN and CDR2 SYGVQD come from the germline V gene (reference sequence). The V and J ends lost 3 bases and 2 bases respectively, with 5 bases between them. The CDR3 totals 12 residues. CDR3 region: CASSDGTYEQYF. In DNA, the CDR3 is TGCGCCAGCAGTGATGGGACCTACGAGCAGTACTTC.

The chain has TRBV6-9 and TRBJ2-5, with 13 nucleotides matching TRBD2. The trim removed 4 bases at V and 0 bases at J, leaving 8 bases unmatched. Germline CDR1 MNHGY, CDR2 SVAAGI. CDR3 length: 18 amino acids. As DNA, the CDR3 is TGTGCCAGCAGTTTAGTTGGGACTAGCGGGGAAAACCAAGAGACCCAGTACTTC. It yields the protein CASSLVGTSGENQETQYF.

This clone was observed a handful of times. This chain links TRBV2 with TRBJ1-1; possible D gene TRBD1, 5 bases. The V and J ends lost 1 base and 3 bases respectively, with 12 bases between them. Germline-derived CDR1 and CDR2 are SNHLY and FYNNEI. The CDR3 has 15 amino acids. The CDR3 reads CASSEDYGGYTEAFF. The CDR3 DNA sequence: TGTGCCAGCAGTGAAGATTACGGGGGGTACACTGAAGCTTTCTTT.

The chain is built from TRBV7-9 and TRBJ2-5, with 11 bases matching TRBD2. The CDR3 has 16 residues. With V trimmed by 4 bases and J by 1 base, 5 bases remained unmatched. Germline lookup yields CDR1 SEHNR and CDR2 FQNEAQ (reference sequence). The CDR3 DNA sequence: TGTGCCAGCAGCTACGGGACTAGCGGAGCCCAAGAGACCCAGTACTTC. Amino acids: CASSYGTSGAQETQYF.